This T cell receptor beta chain appears in the sequencing data of a study of blood T cell repertoires in COVID-19. On the study more broadly: Researchers got acute and convalescent COVID-19 samples from the United States, Italy and Spain. PBMCs, B-cell-depleted T cells, or T cells provided the cDNA or gDNA that made up the material.

The authors' processing: Reference gene primer amplification yielded estimated nucleated cell counts. Profiled with immunoSEQ multiplex PCR; TCRdb holds only in-frame clones, not every one. V and J calls and clone size are as listed in that table; D and trimming were resolved from the DNA. Of some 200,000 clones in the sample, around 80% are singletons; the top ten hold roughly 20%. This clonotype originated in a woman aged 80 or over with active or convalescent COVID-19. Source material: peripheral blood.

For the CDR3, the DNA is TGTGCCAGCAGTCCCAACAGGGAGTGGGCCCAGCATTTT. This encodes CASSPNREWAQHF. The genes are TRBV6-2 or TRBV6-3 and TRBJ1-5; a possible D gene is TRBD1 (6 bases). Deletions cut 5 bases from V and 11 bases from J, with 16 bases between. Per germline, CDR1 MNHEY and CDR2 SVGEGT. CDR3 length: 13 residues.